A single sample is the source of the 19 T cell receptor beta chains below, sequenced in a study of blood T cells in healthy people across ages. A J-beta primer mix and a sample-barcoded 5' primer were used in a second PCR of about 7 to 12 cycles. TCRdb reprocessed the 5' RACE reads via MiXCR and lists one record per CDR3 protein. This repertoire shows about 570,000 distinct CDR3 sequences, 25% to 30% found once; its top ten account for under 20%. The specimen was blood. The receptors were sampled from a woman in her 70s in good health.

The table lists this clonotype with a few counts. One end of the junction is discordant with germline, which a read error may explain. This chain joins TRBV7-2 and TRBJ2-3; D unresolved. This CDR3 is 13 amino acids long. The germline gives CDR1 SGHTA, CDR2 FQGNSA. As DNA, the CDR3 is TGTGCCGGCAGCTTAGCTAGCACAGATACGCAGTATTTT. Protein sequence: CAGSLASTDTQYF. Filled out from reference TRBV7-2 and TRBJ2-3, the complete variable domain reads GAGVSQSPSNKVTEKGKDVELRCDPISGHTALYWYRQSLGQGLEFLIYFQGNSAPDKSGLPSDRFSAERTGGSVSTLTIQRTQQEDSAVYLCAGSLASTDTQYFGPGTRLTVL.

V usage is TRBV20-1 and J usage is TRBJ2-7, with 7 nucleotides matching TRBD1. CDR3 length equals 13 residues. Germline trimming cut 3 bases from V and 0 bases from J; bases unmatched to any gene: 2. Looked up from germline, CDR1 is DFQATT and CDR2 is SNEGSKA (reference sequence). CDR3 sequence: CSASRTGSYEQYF. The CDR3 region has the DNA TGCAGTGCTAGTAGGACAGGCTCCTACGAGCAGTACTTC.

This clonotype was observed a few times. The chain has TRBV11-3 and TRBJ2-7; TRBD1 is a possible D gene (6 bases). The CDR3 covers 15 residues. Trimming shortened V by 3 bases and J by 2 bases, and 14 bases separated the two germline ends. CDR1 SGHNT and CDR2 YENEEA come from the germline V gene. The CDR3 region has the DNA TGTGCCAGCAGCTTGATCCAGGACAGACCCTACGAGCAGTACTTC. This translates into CASSLIQDRPYEQYF.

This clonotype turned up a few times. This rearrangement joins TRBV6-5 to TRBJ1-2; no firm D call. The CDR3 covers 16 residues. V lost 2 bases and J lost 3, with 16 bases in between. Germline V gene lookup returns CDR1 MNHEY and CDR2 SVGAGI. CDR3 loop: CASSYQALTTYYGYTF. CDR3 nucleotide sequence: TGTGCCAGCAGTTACCAGGCCTTGACAACGTACTATGGCTACACCTTC.

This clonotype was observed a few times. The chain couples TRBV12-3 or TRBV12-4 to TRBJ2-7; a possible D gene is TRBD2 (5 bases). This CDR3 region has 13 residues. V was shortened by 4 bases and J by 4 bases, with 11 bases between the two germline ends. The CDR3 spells CASSSPGMYEQYF. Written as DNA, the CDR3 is TGTGCCAGCAGTTCCCCGGGGATGTACGAGCAGTACTTC.

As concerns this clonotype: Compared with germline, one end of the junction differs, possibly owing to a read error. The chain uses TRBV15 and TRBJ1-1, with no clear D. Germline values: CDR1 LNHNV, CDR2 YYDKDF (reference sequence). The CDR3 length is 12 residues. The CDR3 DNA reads TGTACCACCAGCAGAGGATATTTCAGAACTTTCTTT. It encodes CTTSRGYFRTFF.

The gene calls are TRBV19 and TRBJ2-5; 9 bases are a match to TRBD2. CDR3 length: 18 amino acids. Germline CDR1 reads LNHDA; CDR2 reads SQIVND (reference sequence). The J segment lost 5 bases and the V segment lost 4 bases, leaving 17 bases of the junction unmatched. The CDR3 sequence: CASSNSLEASGAWETQYF. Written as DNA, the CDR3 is TGTGCCAGTAGTAATAGCCTCGAGGCTAGCGGGGCTTGGGAGACCCAGTACTTC.

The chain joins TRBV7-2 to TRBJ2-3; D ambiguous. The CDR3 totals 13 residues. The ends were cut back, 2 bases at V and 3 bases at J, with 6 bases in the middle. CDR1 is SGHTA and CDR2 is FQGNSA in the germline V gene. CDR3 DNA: TGTGCCAGCAGCTTAACGGATACAGATACGCAGTATTTT. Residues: CASSLTDTDTQYF.

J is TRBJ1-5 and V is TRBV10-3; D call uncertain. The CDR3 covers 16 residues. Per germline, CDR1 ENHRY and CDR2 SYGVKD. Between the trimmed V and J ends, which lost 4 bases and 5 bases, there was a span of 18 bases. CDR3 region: CAISVGNPSADQPQHF. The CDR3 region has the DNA TGTGCCATCAGTGTGGGAAACCCTTCGGCGGATCAGCCCCAGCATTTT.

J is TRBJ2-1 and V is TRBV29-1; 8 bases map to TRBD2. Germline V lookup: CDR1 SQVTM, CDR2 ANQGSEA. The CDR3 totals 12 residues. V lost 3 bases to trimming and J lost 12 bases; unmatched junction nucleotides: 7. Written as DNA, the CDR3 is TGCAGCGTTGAGTCGGCGGGGGGAGGGCAGTTCTTC. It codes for CSVESAGGGQFF.

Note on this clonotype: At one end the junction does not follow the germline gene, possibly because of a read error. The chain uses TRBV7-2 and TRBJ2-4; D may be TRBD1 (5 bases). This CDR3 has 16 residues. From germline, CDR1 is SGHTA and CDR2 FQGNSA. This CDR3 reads CASSLVPGSTKNIQYF. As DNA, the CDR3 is TGTGCCAGCAGCTTAGTCCCAGGGTCGACCAAAAACATCCAGTACTTC.

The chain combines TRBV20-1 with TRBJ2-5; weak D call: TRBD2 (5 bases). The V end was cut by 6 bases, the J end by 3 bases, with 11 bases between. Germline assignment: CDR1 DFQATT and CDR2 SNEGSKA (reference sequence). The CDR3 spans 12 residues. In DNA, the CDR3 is TGCAGTGCCTTTGGACTCAAAGAGACCCAGTACTTC. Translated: CSAFGLKETQYF.

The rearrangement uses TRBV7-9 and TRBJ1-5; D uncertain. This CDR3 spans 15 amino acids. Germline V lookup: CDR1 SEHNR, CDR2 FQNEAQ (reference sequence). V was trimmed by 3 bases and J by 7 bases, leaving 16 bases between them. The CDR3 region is CASSLDLTVPQPQHF. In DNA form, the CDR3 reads TGTGCCAGCAGCTTGGACCTAACGGTCCCACAGCCCCAGCATTTT.

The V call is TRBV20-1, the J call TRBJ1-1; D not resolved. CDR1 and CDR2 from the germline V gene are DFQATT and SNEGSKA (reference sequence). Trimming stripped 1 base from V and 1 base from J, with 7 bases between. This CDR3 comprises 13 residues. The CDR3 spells CSARVVGNTEAFF. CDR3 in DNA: TGCAGTGCTAGAGTGGTAGGGAACACTGAAGCTTTCTTT.

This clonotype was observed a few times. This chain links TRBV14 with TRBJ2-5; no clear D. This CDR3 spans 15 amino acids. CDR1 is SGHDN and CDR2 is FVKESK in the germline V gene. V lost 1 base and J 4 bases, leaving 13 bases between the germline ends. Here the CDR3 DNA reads TGTGCCAGCAGCCAAGCTCTAACCCGGTCAGAGACCCAGTACTTC. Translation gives CASSQALTRSETQYF.

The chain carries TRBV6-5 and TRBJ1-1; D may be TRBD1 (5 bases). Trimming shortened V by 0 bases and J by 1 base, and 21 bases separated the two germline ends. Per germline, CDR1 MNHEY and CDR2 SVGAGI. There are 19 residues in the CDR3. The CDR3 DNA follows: TGTGCCAGCAGTTACTCGGGGGATGGGACGGCGCGGGCGAACACTGAAGCTTTCTTT. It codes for CASSYSGDGTARANTEAFF.

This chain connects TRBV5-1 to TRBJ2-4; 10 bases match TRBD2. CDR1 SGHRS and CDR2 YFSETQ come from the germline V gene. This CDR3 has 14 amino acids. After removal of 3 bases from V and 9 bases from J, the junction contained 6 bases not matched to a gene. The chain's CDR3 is CASSSTSGFGIQYF. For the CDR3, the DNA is TGCGCCAGCAGCTCGACTAGCGGGTTCGGCATTCAGTACTTC.

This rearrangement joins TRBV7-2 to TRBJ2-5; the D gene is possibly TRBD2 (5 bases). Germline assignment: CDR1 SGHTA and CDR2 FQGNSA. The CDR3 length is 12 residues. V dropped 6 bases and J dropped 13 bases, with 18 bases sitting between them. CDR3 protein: CASRPDMGALYF. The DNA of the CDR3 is TGTGCCAGCAGGCCTGACATGGGAGCGCTGTACTTC.

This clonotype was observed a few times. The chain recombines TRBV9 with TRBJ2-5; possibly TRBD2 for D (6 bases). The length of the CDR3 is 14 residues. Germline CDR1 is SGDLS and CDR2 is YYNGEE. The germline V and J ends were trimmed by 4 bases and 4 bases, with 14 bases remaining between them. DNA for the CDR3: TGTGCCAGCAGCTCCAGCGGGCAGGTAGAGACCCAGTACTTC. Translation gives CASSSSGQVETQYF.